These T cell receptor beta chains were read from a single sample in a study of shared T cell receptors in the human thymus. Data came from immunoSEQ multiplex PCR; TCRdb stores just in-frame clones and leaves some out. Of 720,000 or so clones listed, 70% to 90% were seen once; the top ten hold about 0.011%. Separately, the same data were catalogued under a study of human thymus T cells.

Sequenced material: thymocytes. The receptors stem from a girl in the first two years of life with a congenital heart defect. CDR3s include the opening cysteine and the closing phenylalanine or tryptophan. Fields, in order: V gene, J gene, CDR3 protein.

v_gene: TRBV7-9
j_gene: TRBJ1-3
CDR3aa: CASSIRDRGNTIYF

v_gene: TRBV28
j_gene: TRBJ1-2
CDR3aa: CASSILTARHAASPMGYTF

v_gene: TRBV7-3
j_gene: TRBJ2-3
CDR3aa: CASSPRSLAGGGPTTDTQYF

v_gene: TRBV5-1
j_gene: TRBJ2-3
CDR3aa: CASSLGTAHTDTQYF

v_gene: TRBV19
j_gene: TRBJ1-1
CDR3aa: CASSTQRQAQNTEAFF

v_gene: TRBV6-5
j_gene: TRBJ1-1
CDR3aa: CASSYKQTRGYTEAFF

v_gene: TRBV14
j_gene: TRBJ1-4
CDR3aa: CASSQTQHGTGATNEKLFF

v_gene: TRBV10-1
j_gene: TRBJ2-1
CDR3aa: CASSESRLAGFTYNEQFF

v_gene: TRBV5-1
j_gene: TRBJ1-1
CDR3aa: CASSTGQGQPTEAFF

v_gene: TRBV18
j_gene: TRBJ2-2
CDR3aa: CASSPPSMAGRTPNTGELFF

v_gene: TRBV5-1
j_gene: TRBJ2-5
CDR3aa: CASGQLQETQYF

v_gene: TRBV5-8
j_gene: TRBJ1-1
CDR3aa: CASGQGVPNTEAFF

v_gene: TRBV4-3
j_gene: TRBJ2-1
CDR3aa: CASSQEEEGDNEQFF

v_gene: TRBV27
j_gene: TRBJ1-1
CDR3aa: CASSLYPGDTEAFF

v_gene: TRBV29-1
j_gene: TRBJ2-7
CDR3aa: CSVPGQGAYEQYF

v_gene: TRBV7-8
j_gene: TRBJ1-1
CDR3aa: CASSAYRGLNTEAFF

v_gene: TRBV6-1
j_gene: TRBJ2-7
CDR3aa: CASSASYGLASCEQYF

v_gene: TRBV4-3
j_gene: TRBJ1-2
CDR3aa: CASSQAWDSPRDYGYTF

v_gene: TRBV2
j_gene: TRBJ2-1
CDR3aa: CASSVWDRESDEQFF

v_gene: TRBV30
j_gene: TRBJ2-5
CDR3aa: CAWGPLLPETQYF

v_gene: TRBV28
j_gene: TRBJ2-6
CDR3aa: CASKGHRGPPGANVLTF

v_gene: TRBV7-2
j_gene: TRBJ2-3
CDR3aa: CASSLVRGDTDTQYF

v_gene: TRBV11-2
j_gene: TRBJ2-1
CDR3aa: CASSLRGGDEQFF

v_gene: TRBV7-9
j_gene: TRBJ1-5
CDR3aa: CASSLGGGGESNQPQHF

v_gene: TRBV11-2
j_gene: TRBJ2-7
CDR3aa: CASSTRGTEHYEQYF

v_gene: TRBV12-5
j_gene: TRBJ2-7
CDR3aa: CASGSLGLYEQYF

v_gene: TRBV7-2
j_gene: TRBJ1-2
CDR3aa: CASSYAVDRVIGYTF

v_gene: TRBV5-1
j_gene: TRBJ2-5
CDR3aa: CASSSLNGQLVETQYF

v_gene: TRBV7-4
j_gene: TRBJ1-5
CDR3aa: CATALWDSEISNQPQHF

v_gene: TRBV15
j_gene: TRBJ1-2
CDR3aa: CATSREGQVYGYTF

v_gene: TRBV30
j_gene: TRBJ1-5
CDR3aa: CAWSPLRDTNLGKDQPQHF

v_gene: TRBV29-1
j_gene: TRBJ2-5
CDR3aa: CSVSPSGLETQYF

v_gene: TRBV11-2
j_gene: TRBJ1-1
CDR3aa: CASSKTVYPEAFF

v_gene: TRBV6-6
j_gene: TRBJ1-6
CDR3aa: CASSATTGGSPLHF